These T cell receptor beta chains were read from a single sample in a study of human T cells and chemical hapten exposure. TCRdb ran MiXCR on the RACE reads and lists one entry per CDR3 protein. The sample has about 350,000 distinct CDR3 sequences; about 6% are singletons. The sequencing here drew on whole blood, taken in connection with sensitization to the hapten diphenylcyclopropenone (DPC). The receptors were sampled from a woman under 30 with alopecia areata. Some clones in this sample may be carry-over from other donors' samples. CDR3s include the opening cysteine and the closing phenylalanine or tryptophan. The D gene is left open where the match is weak. Some rows mark clone size as missing; the rest say once, few, many or name a class of expanded clone.

TRBV9	TRBJ1-6	NA	NA	TGTGCCAGCGCCCCGGACGGAAATTCACCCCTCCACTTT	CASAPDGNSPLHF
TRBV2	TRBJ1-1	TRBD1	many	TGTGCCAGCAGCGGAACCAGACCGACAGGGGAAGCTTTCTTT	CASSGTRPTGEAFF
TRBV15	TRBJ2-3	NA	many	TGTGCCACCAGCAGAGGGGCAGGGTCCACAGATACGCAGTATTTT	CATSRGAGSTDTQYF
TRBV7-3	TRBJ1-5	NA	few	TGTGCCAGCAGCCCGAACAGGGAAGGCAATCAGCCCCAGCATTTT	CASSPNREGNQPQHF
TRBV20-1	TRBJ1-1	NA	few	TGCAGTGCTCTTCCAACACCGAACACTGAAGCTTTCTTT	CSALPTPNTEAFF
TRBV11-2	TRBJ2-1	NA	NA	TGTGCCAGCAGTTGGTACAATGAGCAGTTCTTC	CASSWYNEQFF
TRBV4-1	TRBJ1-4	NA	many	TGCGCCAGCAGCCACTATCACCTCACAACTAATGAAAAACTGTTTTTT	CASSHYHLTTNEKLFF
TRBV14	TRBJ2-7	TRBD1	few	TGTGCCAGCAGCCCGACAGGGTTTGGCGAGCAGTACTTC	CASSPTGFGEQYF
TRBV18	TRBJ2-7	NA	NA	TGTGCCAGCTCACCACCGGAAAGTTACGAGCAGTACTTC	CASSPPESYEQYF
TRBV7-8	TRBJ2-3	NA	few	TGTGCCAGCAGCTTCAACAGGGACCCTTATTCCACAGATACGCAGTATTTT	CASSFNRDPYSTDTQYF
TRBV19	TRBJ1-5	NA	NA	TGTGCCAGTACCCGAACTATTAATCAGCCCCAGCATTTT	CASTRTINQPQHF
TRBV7-9	TRBJ1-4	NA	NA	TGTGCCAGCAGCTTTATGCCCTACTCTGCAACTAATGAAAAACTGTTTTTT	CASSFMPYSATNEKLFF
TRBV15	TRBJ1-1	TRBD1	many	TGTGCCACCAGCAGAGGATCTATCGCGGGACAGCAGAACACTGAAGCTTTCTTT	CATSRGSIAGQQNTEAFF
TRBV28	TRBJ1-1	TRBD1	many	TGTGCCAGCAGCGGGACAGGCCCTGACACTGAAGCTTTCTTT	CASSGTGPDTEAFF
TRBV3-1	TRBJ2-2	NA	NA	TGTGCCAGCAGCCAAGGTTCATTCGGGGAGCTGTTTTTT	CASSQGSFGELFF
TRBV4-3	TRBJ2-3	TRBD2	few	TGCGCCAGCAGCCAGTCCCCCTCTAAGGGGACTAGCGTGGCAGATACGCAGTATTTT	CASSQSPSKGTSVADTQYF
TRBV5-1	TRBJ1-1	NA	many	TGCGCCAGCAGCTTGGCCGAGGTGACAAGGGACACTGAAGCTTTCTTT	CASSLAEVTRDTEAFF
TRBV6-6	TRBJ2-5	NA	many	TGTGCCAGCAGACGTCGGGCCGAACGGTCGGGGGAGACCCAGTACTTC	CASRRRAERSGETQYF
TRBV4-3	TRBJ1-2	NA	few	TGCGCCAGCAGCCAGGGGGCCTCCAACTATGGCTACACCTTC	CASSQGASNYGYTF
TRBV6-1	TRBJ1-1	NA	many	TGTGCCAGCACCATGAACACTGAAGCTTTCTTT	CASTMNTEAFF
TRBV2	TRBJ1-5	NA	many	TGTGCCAGCAGTGGCGGCAGGGTCAATCAGCCCCAGCATTTT	CASSGGRVNQPQHF
TRBV5-4	TRBJ1-1	TRBD1	many	TGTGCCAGCAGCCAGGGACAGGAAACTGAAGCTTTCTTT	CASSQGQETEAFF
TRBV6-5	TRBJ1-5	NA	many	TGTGCCAGCAGCCCGCGGGGGCAGGGCAATCAGCCCCAGCATTTT	CASSPRGQGNQPQHF
TRBV11-3	TRBJ1-1	TRBD1	NA	TGTGCCAGCAGCCCCTGGGACAGTCCTGAAGCTTTCTTT	CASSPWDSPEAFF
TRBV18	TRBJ2-7	NA	few	TGTGCCAGTATTGGCCAGGGGAAGTCCTACGAGCAGTACTTC	CASIGQGKSYEQYF
TRBV7-9	TRBJ1-3	TRBD1	few	TGTGCCAGCAGCTTAGCACAGGGGGCGTCCGGAAACACCATATATTTT	CASSLAQGASGNTIYF
TRBV4-2	TRBJ2-6	NA	NA	TGTGCCAGCAGCCCACGGGACGGAGGGGCCAACGTCCTGACTTTC	CASSPRDGGANVLTF
TRBV4-2	TRBJ2-1	NA	many	TGTGCCAGCAGCCTCCAACGGGGGGCGAGTATGTATGAGCAGTTCTTC	CASSLQRGASMYEQFF
TRBV24-1	TRBJ1-2	TRBD1	few	TGTGCCACCAGTGATTGGACAGGGAAGAGAGATGGCTACACCTTC	CATSDWTGKRDGYTF
TRBV18	TRBJ2-4	NA	NA	TGTGCCAGCTCACACGCGCGCGAGACTAGTAACATTCAGTACTTC	CASSHARETSNIQYF
TRBV12-3/TRBV12-4	TRBJ2-2	NA	many	TGTGCCAGCAGTCGACAGTGGACTAACGGGGAGCTGTTTTTT	CASSRQWTNGELFF
TRBV4-2	TRBJ1-2	TRBD1	few	TGTGCCAGCAGCCAATTTGACGGGACAGTCTTCTATGGCTACACCTTC	CASSQFDGTVFYGYTF
TRBV6-2/TRBV6-3	TRBJ1-5	NA	few	TGTGCCAGCAGTTATGAGGAGAATCAGCCCCAGCATTTT	CASSYEENQPQHF
TRBV24-1	TRBJ1-2	NA	NA	TGTGCCACCAGTGCAGACGGTTCCTATGGCTACACCTTC	CATSADGSYGYTF
TRBV7-2	TRBJ1-6	NA	many	TGTGCCAGCAGCTTAGGGGACGCCTTACTCCACTTT	CASSLGDALLHF
TRBV4-1	TRBJ2-7	TRBD1	few	TGCGCCAGCAGCCCCCGGGACAGACCCTACGAGCAGTACTTC	CASSPRDRPYEQYF
TRBV3-1	TRBJ2-5	NA	many	TGTGCCAGCAGCCAGAGTCAGGAGACCCAGTACTTC	CASSQSQETQYF
TRBV5-5	TRBJ2-4	NA	few	TGTGCCAGCAGCTTGGGGATATGGCGAGGGACTCTAGCCAAAAACATTCAGTACTTC	CASSLGIWRGTLAKNIQYF
TRBV7-2	TRBJ2-3	NA	NA	TGTGCCAGCGGAGGACACACCACAGATACGCAGTATTTT	CASGGHTTDTQYF
TRBV28	TRBJ1-1	NA	few	TGTGCCAGCAGTTTGGGGCTAACCACCTTGAACACTGAAGCTTTCTTT	CASSLGLTTLNTEAFF
TRBV18	TRBJ1-3	NA	few	TGTGCCAGCTCAGCGACGTCCTCATTTTCTGGAAACACCATATATTTT	CASSATSSFSGNTIYF
TRBV28	TRBJ1-1	NA	NA	TGTGCCAGCAGTCCGGGACTAATGTACACTGAAGCTTTCTTT	CASSPGLMYTEAFF
TRBV10-3	TRBJ1-1	NA	NA	TGTGCCATCACCTCACCACAGGGGAACACTGAAGCTTTCTTT	CAITSPQGNTEAFF
TRBV4-2	TRBJ1-3	NA	many	TGTGCCAGCAGCCAAGATGACGGGATTAGCTCTGGAAACACCATATATTTT	CASSQDDGISSGNTIYF
TRBV27	TRBJ1-3	TRBD1	NA	TGTGCCAGCAGGTACACAGGGGATGCCGGAAACACCATATATTTT	CASRYTGDAGNTIYF
TRBV5-1	TRBJ2-7	TRBD1	few	TGCGCCAGCAGGTACGAGGGGGCCCGTAACGAGCAGTACTTC	CASRYEGARNEQYF